This entry concerns a single T cell receptor beta chain. Its matching antigen is unknown. This sample stems from a study of blood T cells in healthy people across ages. For the study at large: Capture via template switching afforded approximately one barcoded beta molecule per two T cells. Study-level findings and limits: Any conclusive comparison of naive versus antigen-experienced cells was prevented by using unsorted PBMCs.

Germline lookup yields CDR1 GTSNPN and CDR2 SVGIG (reference sequence). The CDR3 covers 14 residues. V was cut by 3 bases and J by 3 bases, with 9 bases left in between. Each sample yielded at least 7 million isolated PBMCs. Using a J-beta primer mix together with a sample-barcoded 5' primer, a second PCR was run for roughly 6 to 11 cycles. MiXCR, applied by TCRdb to the 5' RACE reads, yields one record per CDR3 protein. This sample has hundreds of thousands of distinct CDR3 sequences; around 52% occur once, and the top ten carry roughly 12%. The V and J genes are TRBV30 and TRBJ1-6; possibly TRBD1 for D (5 bases). The sample consisted of blood. The receptor was isolated from a woman of 80 years or more in good health. The CDR3 loop is CAWSGQRYNSPLHF. The CDR3 region has the DNA TGTGCCTGGAGCGGACAACGCTATAATTCACCCCTCCACTTT. Variable domain in full (rest from reference TRBV30 and TRBJ1-6): SQTIHQWPATLVQPVGSPLSLECTVEGTSNPNLYWYRQAAGRGLQLLFYSVGIGQISSEVPQNLSASRPQDRQFILSSKKLLLSDSGFYLCAWSGQRYNSPLHFGNGTRLTVT.